This TCR beta chain came from a study of blood T cell repertoires in COVID-19. Profiling relied on immunoSEQ multiplex PCR, and the TCRdb table lists in-frame clones only, not all of them. Among about 120,000 clones listed, 80% were seen once. CDR1 is MNHNY, CDR2 SVGAGI, per germline (reference sequence). This CDR3 spans 14 amino acids. The V end lost 10 bases, the J end lost 7 bases, and 20 bases lay between the germline ends. This clone has only one observation. The sample comprised peripheral blood. This sequence was found in a man aged 55 to 69 with active or convalescent COVID-19. The rearrangement links TRBV6-6 to TRBJ1-5; possible D gene TRBD1, 5 bases. The CDR3 spells CATLAGGWGQPQHF. The CDR3 DNA reads as TGTGCCACCCTCGCGGGGGGGTGGGGACAGCCCCAGCATTTT.